This T cell receptor beta chain stems from a study of blood T cell repertoires in COVID-19. Turning to the study itself: Acute and convalescent COVID-19 specimens originated in the United States, Italy and Spain. Nucleic acid was either cDNA or gDNA, and it came from T cells, B-cell-depleted T cells, or PBMCs.

Original processing notes: For nucleated cells, counts were estimated from reference gene primer amplification. The method was immunoSEQ multiplex PCR; TCRdb's version includes in-frame clones alone and lacks a portion of them. From that table come the V and J calls and clone size; the DNA was used to work out D and trimming. The profile covers about 240,000 clones, with around 83% appearing a single time and approximately 3.5% taken by the ten largest. This clone turned up a few times. Trimming removed 0 bases at V and 5 bases at J, with 11 bases between. The CDR3 loop spans 14 amino acids. In germline, CDR1 is SGHKS, CDR2 YYEKEE (reference sequence).

The rearrangement links TRBV5-5 to TRBJ2-5, with D perhaps TRBD2 (6 bases). This sequence originates from a woman younger than 30 with acute or convalescent COVID-19. Sequenced sample: peripheral blood. This CDR3 reads CASSLGLVVETQYF. CDR3 in DNA: TGTGCCAGCAGCTTGGGACTAGTGGTGGAGACCCAGTACTTC. Drawing the rest from reference TRBV5-5 and TRBJ2-5, the complete variable domain is DAGVTQSPTHLIKTRGQQVTLRCSPISGHKSVSWYQQVLGQGPQFIFQYYEKEERGRGNFPDRFSARQFPNYSSELNVNALLLGDSALYLCASSLGLVVETQYFGPGTRLLVL.